A selection of T cell receptor beta chains follows, all from one sample in a study of blood T cells in healthy people across ages. TCRdb reanalysed the 5' RACE reads using MiXCR and keeps one entry per CDR3 protein. The profile shows about 1.5 million distinct CDR3 sequences, around 42% of them singletons. Sequenced: blood. The source is a young woman in good health. Both conserved end residues are part of each CDR3. D genes are given only for firm matches. Only part of the rows carry a size: once, few, many, or a class if the clone is expanded.

d_gene	abundance	v_gene	j_gene	CDR3aa	CDR3nt
.	.	TRBV24-1	TRBJ2-1	CATSAMDSNSYNEQFF	TGTGCCACCAGTGCAATGGACAGTAACTCCTACAATGAGCAGTTCTTC
TRBD2	few	TRBV28	TRBJ2-3	CASSLSASGYTDTQYF	TGTGCCAGCAGTTTGTCGGCTAGCGGGTACACAGATACGCAGTATTTT
.	.	TRBV20-1	TRBJ1-3	CSAWGGGSGNTIYF	TGCAGTGCTTGGGGAGGGGGCTCTGGAAACACCATATATTTT
TRBD2	.	TRBV5-5	TRBJ2-6	CASSLETSSSSGANVLTF	TGTGCCAGCAGCTTGGAGACTAGCAGTAGCTCTGGGGCCAACGTCCTGACTTTC
TRBD2	few	TRBV20-1	TRBJ2-7	CSAPVAGAGEQYF	TGCAGTGCTCCCGTGGCGGGAGCGGGGGAGCAGTACTTC
.	.	TRBV6-1	TRBJ1-2	CASSEGEGANGYTF	TGTGCCAGCAGTGAAGGGGAGGGAGCAAATGGCTACACCTTC
.	few	TRBV5-6	TRBJ2-7	CASSFWRSSYNEQYF	TGTGCCAGCAGCTTTTGGCGGAGCTCCTACAATGAGCAGTACTTC
.	.	TRBV20-1	TRBJ1-2	CSAAGTIYGYTF	TGCAGTGCTGCCGGGACGATATATGGCTACACCTTC
.	once	TRBV9	TRBJ1-1	CASSVDQRDGYTEAFF	TGTGCCAGCAGCGTAGACCAAAGGGACGGATACACTGAAGCTTTCTTT
.	few	TRBV30	TRBJ1-2	CAWRVKGIVVANYGYTF	TGTGCCTGGAGAGTAAAGGGAATTGTAGTGGCTAACTATGGCTACACCTTC